This T cell receptor (beta chain) was captured in a study of blood T cell repertoires in COVID-19. Overall study context: PBMCs, B-cell-depleted T cells, or T cells were the source of the cDNA or gDNA that made up the material.

The length of the CDR3 is 14 residues. The germline V gene encodes CDR1 LGHDT and CDR2 YNNKEL (reference sequence). The V gene lost 4 bases and the J gene lost 3 bases, with 13 bases spanning the gap. This table comes from immunoSEQ multiplex PCR, and its TCRdb copy is limited to in-frame clones, with some not included. The data contain 95,000 to 150,000 clones, around 77% of them seen just once; the ten biggest clones take up more than 15%. Sequencing input: peripheral blood. The chain employs TRBV3-1 (or the pseudogene TRBV3-2) and TRBJ2-7; a weak D match, TRBD2 (6 bases). The sequence was collected from a man aged 60 to 69 with active or convalescent COVID-19. The CDR3 sequence is CASSRETRFYEQYF. The CDR3 DNA follows: TGTGCCAGCAGCCGAGAGACTAGATTCTACGAGCAGTACTTC.